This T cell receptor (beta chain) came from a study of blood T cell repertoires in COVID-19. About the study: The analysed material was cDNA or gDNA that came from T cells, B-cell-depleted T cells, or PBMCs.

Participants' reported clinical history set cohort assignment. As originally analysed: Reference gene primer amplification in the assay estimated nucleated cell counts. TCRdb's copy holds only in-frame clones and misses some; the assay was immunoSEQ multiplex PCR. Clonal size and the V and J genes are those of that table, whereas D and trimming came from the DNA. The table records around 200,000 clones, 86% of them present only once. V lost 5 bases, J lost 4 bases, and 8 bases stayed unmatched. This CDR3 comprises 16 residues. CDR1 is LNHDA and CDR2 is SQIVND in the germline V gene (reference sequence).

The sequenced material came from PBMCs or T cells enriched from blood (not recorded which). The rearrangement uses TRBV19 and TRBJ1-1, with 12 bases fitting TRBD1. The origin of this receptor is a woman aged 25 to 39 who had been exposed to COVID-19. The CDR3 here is CASSVLGTGGFTEAFF. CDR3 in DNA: TGTGCCAGTAGTGTCCTCGGGACAGGGGGCTTCACTGAAGCTTTCTTT.